This T cell receptor beta chain was sequenced for a study of blood T cell repertoires in COVID-19 (TCRdb year 2020). Some background on the complete study: Collaborator samples came from the United States, Italy and Spain and covered acute and convalescent phases of COVID-19. The prospective study material was composed of cDNA or gDNA derived from T cells, B-cell-depleted T cells, or PBMCs. Deeply sampled blood TCRbeta repertoires from subjects exposed to, actively infected with, or recovered from COVID-19 were included in the dataset. The repertoires were released in a freely available public database meant as a resource for research on the immune response to SARS-CoV-2. The samples were drawn from two sources: the first 160 participants of the ongoing ImmuneRACE study, and 1,254 subjects contributed by 6 global collaborators. A de-identified subject ID, COVID-19 status, age in years and sex were almost always included in the sample metadata. Where available, HLA class I and class II types were obtained from metadata supplied by the sample provider rather than from assay-based typing.

Paper-wide results and their limitations: Clinical and demographic metadata were provided uncurated, with the amount varying by source and participant.

Collaborating institutions collected whole blood in K2EDTA tubes following their own protocols. For TCRbeta analysis, collaborators shipped samples as frozen whole blood, isolated PBMCs, or DNA extracted from either of those sample types. V has 7 bases trimmed and J has 10 bases trimmed; junction bases matching no gene number 11. Sequences MNHEY (CDR1) and SMNVEV (CDR2) are obtained from the germline V gene (reference sequence). From its cysteine to its phenylalanine, the CDR3 spans 15 amino acids. The DNA shown is the 45-base CDR3, in frame from base 1. With regard to this clone: Its antigen is currently not known. The input lacks base qualities; no much larger clone sits a single base away.

TCRbeta CDR3 regions were amplified from genomic DNA by means of the immunoSEQ Assay, a bias-controlled multiplex PCR. Per the source publication's procedure: The number of nucleated cells in each sample was estimated from the amplification of reference gene primers within the assay. To quantify the absolute abundance of each unique TCRbeta CDR3 rearrangement, sequence reads were collapsed and filtered. For each sample, productive Simpson clonality was calculated as the square root of Simpson's diversity index over productive rearrangements. TCRdb stores this immuneACCESS table with in-frame sequences only. Part of the clones is absent; in the studies checked, under half of the shortfall reflects unresolved V genes, and no reason is known for the rest. From that table come the V and J calls and clone size; the DNA was used to work out D and trimming. In all, the sample holds about 200,000 clones, and 80% to 95% of those were seen once. 0.5% to 0.65% of the sample lies in the top ten.

The receptor's source is a man in his fifties with acute or convalescent COVID-19. Sequenced: peripheral blood. The V and J genes are TRBV27 and TRBJ2-1; the junction holds 12 bases that match TRBD2. The DNA sequence reads TGTGCCAGCATCCTACTAGCGGGGGGTACTCACGAGCAGTTCTTC. Protein translation: CASILLAGGTHEQFF.